The 10 T cell receptor beta chains below all came from one sample that was sequenced in a study of T cell responses to AZD1222 COVID-19 vaccine. The protocol was immunoSEQ multiplex PCR, while the TCRdb copy is restricted to in-frame clones and leaves out a portion. The table has more than 150,000 clones, approximately 94% seen once. The sample in question was peripheral blood, obtained 28 days after the second AZD1222 dose. Receptors were obtained from an adult who received the AZD1222 COVID-19 vaccine.

This chain links TRBV6-1 with TRBJ1-1, with D possibly TRBD1 on 6 matching bases. The CDR3 contains 17 residues. Trimming left V 0 bases short and J 5 bases short, with 19 bases between. The V gene's germline CDR1 is MNHNS and CDR2 SASEGT. The CDR3 coding sequence is TGTGCCAGCAGTGAAGCGCGAGTGGGACTTGACAGGACTGAAGCTTTCTTT. Amino acid sequence: CASSEARVGLDRTEAFF.

As DNA, the CDR3 is TGTGCCAGCAGCTTGTCCTGGGAAACTGGAAACACCATATATTTT. Its protein is CASSLSWETGNTIYF. The rearrangement links TRBV5-5 to TRBJ1-3; no clear D. The germline V and J ends were trimmed by 1 base and 2 bases, with 10 bases remaining between them. Germline-derived CDR1 and CDR2 are SGHKS and YYEKEE (reference sequence). The CDR3 sequence is 15 residues long.

CDR3 sequence (DNA): TGTGCCAGCAGGAGCCCGGACAGGCCCAATCAGCCCCAGCATTTT. Translating it yields CASRSPDRPNQPQHF. The genes are TRBV6-6 and TRBJ1-5, with TRBD1 identical over 7 bases. The ends lost 6 bases at V and 3 bases at J; junction bases unmatched: 8. The CDR3 is 15 residues long. In germline, CDR1 is MNHNY, CDR2 SVGAGI (reference sequence).

This clone was seen just once. The V call is TRBV5-1, the J call TRBJ1-1; D gene ambiguous. With 1 base removed from V and 2 bases from J, the gap between germline ends came to 9 bases. This CDR3 has 14 amino acids. The V gene's germline CDR1 is SGHRS and CDR2 YFSETQ. CDR3 loop: CASSLSAPNTEAFF. As DNA, the CDR3 is TGCGCCAGCAGCTTGAGCGCTCCCAACACTGAAGCTTTCTTT.

The chain couples TRBV29-1 to TRBJ2-7, with unresolved D. CDR1 and CDR2 (germline): SQVTM, ANQGSEA. Between the trimmed V and J ends, which lost 6 bases and 0 bases, there was a span of 9 bases. CDR3 length equals 12 residues. CDR3: CSVLWSSYEQYF. CDR3 sequence (DNA): TGCAGCGTGCTATGGAGCTCCTACGAGCAGTACTTC.

A single count supports this clone. V and J are TRBV7-3 and TRBJ2-1, with TRBD1 matching over 12 bases. With 2 bases clipped from V and 8 bases from J, the junction kept 7 bases outside the gene matches. CDR1 SGHTA and CDR2 FQGTGA come from the germline V gene. This CDR3 is 16 amino acids long. The DNA of the CDR3 is TGTGCCAGCAGCTTACAGGGACAGGGGGCTGTGGATGAGCAGTTCTTC. Protein product: CASSLQGQGAVDEQFF.

J is TRBJ2-1 and V is TRBV7-9; 10 nucleotides line up with TRBD2. Germline lookup yields CDR1 SEHNR and CDR2 FQNEAQ (reference sequence). The CDR3 runs to 15 residues. Trimming took 3 bases from V and 3 from J; bases not matched to a gene: 2. As DNA, the CDR3 is TGTGCCAGCAGCTTCGGGACTAGCGACTACAATGAGCAGTTCTTC. Translation: CASSFGTSDYNEQFF. Looking up the rest from reference TRBV7-9 and TRBJ2-1 gives the full variable domain: DTGVSQNPRHKITKRGQNVTFRCDPISEHNRLYWYRQTLGQGPEFLTYFQNEAQLEKSRLLSDRFSAERPKGSFSTLEIQRTEQGDSAMYLCASSFGTSDYNEQFFGPGTRLTVL.

The chain joins TRBV28 to TRBJ2-7; maybe TRBD2 (6 bases). The V gene's germline CDR1 is MDHEN and CDR2 SYDVKM. This CDR3 is built from 14 residues. The germline V and J ends were trimmed by 0 bases and 0 bases, with 6 bases remaining between them. The CDR3 is CASSLWGGSYEQYF. The CDR3 DNA follows: TGTGCCAGCAGTTTATGGGGGGGCTCCTACGAGCAGTACTTC. The variable domain in full, with the rest retrieved from reference TRBV28 and TRBJ2-7, is DVKVTQSSRYLVKRTGEKVFLECVQDMDHENMFWYRQDPGLGLRLIYFSYDVKMKEKGDIPEGYSVSREKKERFSLILESASTNQTSMYLCASSLWGGSYEQYFGPGTRLTVT.

This chain connects TRBV2 to TRBJ2-1, with D possibly TRBD2 on 5 matching bases. V dropped 1 base and J dropped 4 bases, with 11 bases sitting between them. Germline CDR1 and CDR2: SNHLY and FYNNEI. CDR3 length: 15 residues. CDR3 loop: CASSEEGRGYNEQFF. DNA for the CDR3: TGTGCCAGCAGTGAAGAGGGTCGGGGATACAATGAGCAGTTCTTC.

The chain links TRBV2 to TRBJ1-4; D gene ambiguous. The CDR3 has 13 residues. V lost 8 bases and J lost 7, with 14 bases in between. Germline CDR1 reads SNHLY; CDR2 reads FYNNEI. The CDR3 spells CASERVFGEKLFF. DNA for the CDR3: TGTGCCAGCGAGAGGGTCTTCGGTGAAAAACTGTTTTTT.